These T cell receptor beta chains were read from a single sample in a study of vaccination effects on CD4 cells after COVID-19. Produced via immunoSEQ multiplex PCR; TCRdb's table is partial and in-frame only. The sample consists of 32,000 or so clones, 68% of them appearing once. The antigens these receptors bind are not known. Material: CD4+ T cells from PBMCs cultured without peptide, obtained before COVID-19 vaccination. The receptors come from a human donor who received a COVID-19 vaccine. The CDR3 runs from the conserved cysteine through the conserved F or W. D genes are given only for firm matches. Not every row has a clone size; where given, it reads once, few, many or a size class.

CDR3 protein: CASSYRTGGNQPQHF; CDR3 DNA: TGTGCCAGCAGCTACCGGACAGGCGGCAATCAGCCCCAGCATTTT; J gene: TRBJ1-5; clone size: -; V gene: TRBV5-6; CDR3 length: 15; D gene: TRBD1
CDR3 protein: CASSPRGPEAFF; CDR3 DNA: TGTGCCAGCTCGCCCAGGGGGCCTGAAGCTTTCTTT; J gene: TRBJ1-1; clone size: few; V gene: TRBV18; CDR3 length: 12; D gene: TRBD1
CDR3 protein: CATSDGQGSEKLFF; CDR3 DNA: TGTGCCACCAGTGACGGCCAGGGAAGTGAAAAACTGTTTTTT; J gene: TRBJ1-4; clone size: -; V gene: TRBV24-1; CDR3 length: 14; D gene: -
CDR3 protein: CASSPRGLAGYGYTF; CDR3 DNA: TGTGCCAGCAGCCCCAGGGGCCTCGCGGGGTATGGCTACACCTTC; J gene: TRBJ1-2; clone size: -; V gene: TRBV7-8; CDR3 length: 15; D gene: -
CDR3 protein: CASSQDSPWFHRGGRETQYF; CDR3 DNA: TGTGCCAGCAGCCAAGATAGCCCTTGGTTTCATCGGGGGGGCCGCGAGACCCAGTACTTC; J gene: TRBJ2-5; clone size: -; V gene: TRBV3-1/TRBV3-2; CDR3 length: 20; D gene: TRBD2
CDR3 protein: CASSQRPGTGNAHIQYF; CDR3 DNA: TGCGCCAGCAGCCAGCGTCCAGGGACAGGGAACGCGCACATTCAGTACTTC; J gene: TRBJ2-4; clone size: -; V gene: TRBV4-1; CDR3 length: 17; D gene: TRBD1
CDR3 protein: CATSRASEKLFF; CDR3 DNA: TGTGCCACCAGCAGAGCAAGTGAAAAACTGTTTTTT; J gene: TRBJ1-4; clone size: -; V gene: TRBV15; CDR3 length: 12; D gene: -
CDR3 protein: CASSLLAGTTGELFF; CDR3 DNA: TGCGCCAGCAGCCTACTAGCGGGGACAACCGGGGAGCTGTTTTTT; J gene: TRBJ2-2; clone size: -; V gene: TRBV10-1; CDR3 length: 15; D gene: TRBD2
CDR3 protein: CASSDSGQGAGYTEAFF; CDR3 DNA: TGTGCCAGCAGTGATTCTGGCCAGGGGGCGGGGTACACTGAAGCTTTCTTT; J gene: TRBJ1-1; clone size: -; V gene: TRBV6-1; CDR3 length: 17; D gene: TRBD1
CDR3 protein: CASSFSGDNEQFF; CDR3 DNA: TGCGCCAGCAGCTTTAGCGGTGACAATGAGCAGTTCTTC; J gene: TRBJ2-1; clone size: -; V gene: TRBV5-1; CDR3 length: 13; D gene: -
CDR3 protein: CSVFGWRGRETQYF; CDR3 DNA: TGCAGCGTTTTCGGTTGGAGGGGTCGGGAGACCCAGTACTTC; J gene: TRBJ2-5; clone size: -; V gene: TRBV29-1; CDR3 length: 14; D gene: -
CDR3 protein: CASSLDRDSFGYTF; CDR3 DNA: TGCGCCAGCAGCTTGGACAGGGACAGCTTTGGCTACACCTTC; J gene: TRBJ1-2; clone size: once; V gene: TRBV5-1; CDR3 length: 14; D gene: TRBD1
CDR3 protein: CASSPQGGSYNEQFF; CDR3 DNA: TGTGCCAGCAGCCCACAGGGAGGCTCCTACAATGAGCAGTTCTTC; J gene: TRBJ2-1; clone size: -; V gene: TRBV7-8; CDR3 length: 15; D gene: -
CDR3 protein: CASLDNEQFF; CDR3 DNA: TGTGCCAGCTTGGACAATGAGCAGTTCTTC; J gene: TRBJ2-1; clone size: -; V gene: TRBV2; CDR3 length: 10; D gene: -